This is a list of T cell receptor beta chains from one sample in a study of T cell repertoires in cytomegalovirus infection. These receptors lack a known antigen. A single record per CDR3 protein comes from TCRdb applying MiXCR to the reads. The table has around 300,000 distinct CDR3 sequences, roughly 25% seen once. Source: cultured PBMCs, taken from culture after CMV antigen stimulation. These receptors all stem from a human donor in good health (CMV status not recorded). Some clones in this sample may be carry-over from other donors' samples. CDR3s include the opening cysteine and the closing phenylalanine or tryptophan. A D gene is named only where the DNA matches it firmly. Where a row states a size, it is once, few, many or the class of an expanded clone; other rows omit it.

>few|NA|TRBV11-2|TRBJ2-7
CASSLADTMYEQYF
TGTGCCAGCAGCTTGGCCGACACGATGTACGAGCAGTACTTC
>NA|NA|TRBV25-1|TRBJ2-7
CASSEYRGFQDEQYF
TGTGCCAGCAGTGAATACAGGGGATTCCAGGACGAGCAGTACTTC
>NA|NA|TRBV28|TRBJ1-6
CASSLITGFGPLHF
TGTGCCAGCAGTTTAATCACAGGGTTTGGTCCCCTCCACTTT
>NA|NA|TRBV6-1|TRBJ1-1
CATQRRGFATEAFF
TGTGCCACCCAGCGTCGGGGGTTTGCCACTGAAGCTTTCTTT
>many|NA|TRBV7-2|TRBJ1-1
CASSRDGMNTEAFF
TGTGCCAGCAGCCGGGACGGAATGAACACTGAAGCTTTCTTT
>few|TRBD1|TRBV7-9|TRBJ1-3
CASSTGEVAGNTIYF
TGTGCCAGCAGTACAGGGGAAGTCGCTGGAAACACCATATATTTT
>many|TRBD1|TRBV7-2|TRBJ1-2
CASSSPPGQEVWYGYTF
TGTGCCAGCAGCTCGCCCCCGGGACAGGAGGTTTGGTATGGCTACACCTTC
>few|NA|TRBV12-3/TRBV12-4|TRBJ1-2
CAIRGGYGYTF
TGTGCCATCCGGGGGGGTTATGGCTACACCTTC
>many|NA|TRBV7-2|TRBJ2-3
CASRRTPEGTDTQYF
TGTGCCAGCAGACGGACTCCAGAGGGCACAGATACGCAGTATTTT
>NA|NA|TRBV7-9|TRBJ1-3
CASSLVEGEGQAGNTIYF
TGTGCCAGCAGCTTGGTCGAGGGGGAGGGACAAGCCGGAAACACCATATATTTT
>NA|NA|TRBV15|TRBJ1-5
CATSRDGHDNQPQHF
TGTGCCACCAGCAGAGACGGACACGACAATCAGCCCCAGCATTTT
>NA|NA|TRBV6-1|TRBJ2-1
CASSQLAPRGNEQFF
TGTGCCAGCAGTCAACTAGCTCCTAGGGGCAATGAGCAGTTCTTC
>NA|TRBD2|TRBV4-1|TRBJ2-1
CASSSGTSGRTRGFF
TGCGCCAGCAGCTCTGGTACTAGCGGGAGAACTCGGGGGTTCTTC
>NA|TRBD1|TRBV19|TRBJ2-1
CATTTGYEQFF
TGTGCCACAACGACAGGGTATGAGCAGTTCTTC
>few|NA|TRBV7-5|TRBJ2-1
CISVPGRQGLAKYNEQFF
NA
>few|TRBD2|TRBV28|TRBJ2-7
CASTLAGGFYEQYF
TGTGCCAGCACACTAGCGGGTGGTTTCTACGAGCAGTACTTC
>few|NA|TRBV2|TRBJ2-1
CASSQLKYNEQFF
TGTGCCAGCAGCCAACTAAAATACAATGAGCAGTTCTTC
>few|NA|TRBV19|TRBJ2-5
CASRRGGQGQETQYF
TGTGCCAGTAGACGGGGGGGACAGGGCCAAGAGACCCAGTACTTC
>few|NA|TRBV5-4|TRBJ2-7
CASSLGQSKLDYEQYF
TGTGCCAGCAGCTTGGGACAGAGTAAGTTAGACTACGAGCAGTACTTC
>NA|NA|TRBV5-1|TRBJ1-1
CASSLSQAMNTEAFF
TGCGCCAGCAGCTTGTCTCAGGCTATGAACACTGAAGCTTTCTTT
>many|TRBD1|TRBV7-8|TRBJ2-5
CASSFLAGQGMGETQYF
TGTGCCAGCAGCTTTTTGGCTGGACAGGGGATGGGGGAGACCCAGTACTTC
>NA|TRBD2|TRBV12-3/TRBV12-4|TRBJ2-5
CASSLAGSQETQYF
TGTGCCAGCAGCCTAGCGGGAAGCCAAGAGACCCAGTACTTC
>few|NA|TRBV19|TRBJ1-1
CASSIEGNGGTEAFF
TGTGCCAGTAGTATTGAGGGGAACGGGGGCACTGAAGCTTTCTTT
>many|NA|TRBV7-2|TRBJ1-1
CASSLLPGVGNTEAFF
TGTGCCAGCAGCTTACTCCCCGGGGTCGGGAACACTGAAGCTTTCTTT
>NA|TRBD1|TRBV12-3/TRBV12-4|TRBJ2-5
CASDRGDETQYF
TGTGCCAGCGACAGGGGCGACGAGACCCAGTACTTC
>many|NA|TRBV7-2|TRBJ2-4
CASSLYPGGNNF
TGTGCCAGCAGCTTATACCCCGGGGGCAATAACTTC
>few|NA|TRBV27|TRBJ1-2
CASSVARTTLYGYTF
TGTGCCAGCAGTGTGGCCCGGACAACCCTCTATGGCTACACCTTC
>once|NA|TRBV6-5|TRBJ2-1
CASSYQPGVGSYNEQFF
TGTGCCAGCAGTTACCAGCCGGGAGTGGGATCCTACAATGAGCAGTTCTTC
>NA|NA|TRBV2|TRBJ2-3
CASRLLGDTQYF
TGTGCCAGCAGGCTACTGGGAGATACGCAGTATTTT
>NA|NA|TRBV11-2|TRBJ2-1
CASSLGRASGEQFF
TGTGCCAGCAGCTTGGGCAGAGCAAGCGGGGAGCAGTTCTTC
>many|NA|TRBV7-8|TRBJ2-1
CASSLPLGVMDEQFF
TGTGCCAGCAGCCTCCCCTTGGGAGTAATGGATGAGCAGTTCTTC
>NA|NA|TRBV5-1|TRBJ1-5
CASSLVPGGNQPQHF
TGCGCCAGCAGCTTGGTTCCAGGGGGCAATCAGCCCCAGCATTTT
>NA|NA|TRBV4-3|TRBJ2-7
CASSPQTNYYEQYF
TGCGCCAGCAGCCCGCAAACAAATTACTACGAGCAGTACTTC
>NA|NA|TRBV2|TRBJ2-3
CASGETDTQYF
TGTGCCAGCGGGGAAACAGATACGCAGTATTTT
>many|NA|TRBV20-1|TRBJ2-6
CSAPGQSGANVLTF
TGCAGTGCACCCGGACAGTCTGGGGCCAACGTCCTGACTTTC
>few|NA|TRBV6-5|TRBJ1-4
CASSFGTGNEKLFF
TGTGCCAGCAGTTTCGGGACCGGGAACGAAAAACTGTTTTTT
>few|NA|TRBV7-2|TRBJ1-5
CASSGGRDSNQPQHF
TGTGCCAGCAGTGGGGGGAGGGATAGCAATCAGCCCCAGCATTTT
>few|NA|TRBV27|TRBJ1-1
CASSLHLGETEAFF
TGTGCCAGCAGTTTACACCTAGGAGAGACTGAAGCTTTCTTT
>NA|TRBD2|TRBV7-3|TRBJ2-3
CASILGLAGMRGTDTQYF
TGTGCCAGCATTCTGGGACTAGCGGGAATGAGGGGCACAGATACGCAGTATTTT
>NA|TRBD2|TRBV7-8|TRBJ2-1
CASSVGTSGYNEQFF
TGTGCCAGCAGCGTCGGGACTAGCGGTTACAATGAGCAGTTCTTC
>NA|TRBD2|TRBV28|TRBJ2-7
CASSSTSGRIIRQYF
TGTGCCAGCAGTTCGACTAGCGGGAGGATAATACGGCAGTACTTC
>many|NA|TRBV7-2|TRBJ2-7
CASSPRISTYEQYF
TGTGCCAGCAGCCCCCGGATCTCCACCTACGAGCAGTACTTC
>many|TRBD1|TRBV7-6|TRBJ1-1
CASSLVHGTGGMNTEAFF
TGTGCCAGCAGCTTAGTTCACGGGACAGGAGGGATGAACACTGAAGCTTTCTTT
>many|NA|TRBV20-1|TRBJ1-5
CSARDWAGMGSNQPQHF
TGCAGTGCTAGAGATTGGGCAGGGATGGGGAGCAATCAGCCCCAGCATTTT
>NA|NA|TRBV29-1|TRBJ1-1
CSGGGTEAFF
TGCAGCGGAGGGGGGACTGAAGCTTTCTTT
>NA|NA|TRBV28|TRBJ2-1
CASSILTGSGSYNEQFF
TGTGCCAGCAGTATCCTAACGGGGTCGGGGTCCTACAATGAGCAGTTCTTC
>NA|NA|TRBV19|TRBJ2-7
CATSSRAYEQYF
TGTGCCACATCGTCCAGGGCCTACGAGCAGTACTTC
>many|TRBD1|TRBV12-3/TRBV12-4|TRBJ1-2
CASIGQGKGGYTF
TGTGCCAGCATAGGACAGGGGAAAGGTGGCTACACCTTC
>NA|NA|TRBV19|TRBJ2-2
CASSRREVTGELFF
TGTGCCAGTAGTCGGCGGGAAGTCACCGGGGAGCTGTTTTTT
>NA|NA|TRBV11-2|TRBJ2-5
CASSLGARGHQETQYF
TGTGCCAGCAGCTTAGGGGCCCGGGGCCACCAAGAGACCCAGTACTTC
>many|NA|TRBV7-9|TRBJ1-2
CASSFYANYGYTF
TGTGCCAGCAGCTTTTATGCTAACTATGGCTACACCTTC
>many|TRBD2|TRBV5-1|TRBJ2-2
CASTPTGTRDTGELFF
TGCGCCAGCACCCCCACCGGGACTAGAGACACCGGGGAGCTGTTTTTT
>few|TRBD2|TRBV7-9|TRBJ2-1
CASRLAGGGNEQFF
TGTGCCAGCAGGCTAGCGGGAGGAGGCAATGAGCAGTTCTTC
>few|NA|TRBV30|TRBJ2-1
CAWSRSGVNEQFF
TGTGCCTGGAGTCGGTCGGGAGTGAATGAGCAGTTCTTC
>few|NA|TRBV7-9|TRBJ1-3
CASRRASGNTIYF
TGTGCCAGCCGTAGGGCCTCTGGAAACACCATATATTTT
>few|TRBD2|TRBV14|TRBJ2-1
CASSQGGSLYNEQLF
TGTGCCAGCAGCCAAGGCGGGAGTCTCTACAATGAGCAGCTCTTC